This TCR beta chain was captured in a study of blood T cell repertoires in COVID-19. Across the whole study: Sites in the United States, Italy and Spain provided acute and convalescent COVID-19 samples. Sample material is recorded as cDNA or gDNA derived from T cells, B-cell-depleted T cells, or PBMCs.

Trimming cost V 7 bases and J 4 bases; bases outside gene matches: 8. This CDR3 is 14 amino acids long. Germline CDR1 reads SNHLY; CDR2 reads FYNNEI. Per the original data handling: Amplification of reference gene primers provided the estimated nucleated cell counts. Clones were sequenced by immunoSEQ multiplex PCR, and TCRdb holds only the in-frame ones, with some missing. V, J and clone size are those of that table, while D and trimming were read from the DNA. The table records a few hundred thousand clones, 85% of them present only once. The rearrangement links TRBV2 to TRBJ2-5; TRBD2 agrees at 8 bases. The specimen sequenced was peripheral blood. This TCR came from a woman in her 50s with active or convalescent COVID-19. CDR3 DNA sequence: TGTGCCAGCATGGGGAGACTAGCGTCAGAGACCCAGTACTTC. Translated: CASMGRLASETQYF.